This T cell receptor (beta chain) was sequenced for a study of blood T cell repertoires in COVID-19. The wider study: Acute-phase and convalescent COVID-19 samples originated in the United States, Italy and Spain.

Authors' data handling: Estimation of nucleated cell counts relied on the amplification of reference gene primers. Produced via immunoSEQ multiplex PCR; TCRdb's table is partial and in-frame only. V, J and clone size reflect that table, while D and trimming were determined from the DNA. The sample lists approximately 200,000 clones; about nine tenths were seen once. Germline V gene data show CDR1 as ENHRY and CDR2 as SYGVKD. The CDR3 runs to 15 residues. Trimming cost V 6 bases and J 3 bases, with 17 bases left between them. The recovered donors of Cohort 3 showed two negative PCRs, clearance, or symptom resolution.

V gene TRBV10-3 combines with J gene TRBJ1-2, with D uncertain. This TCR derives from a woman younger than 45 who had recovered from COVID-19. Sequencing was carried out using PBMCs or T cells enriched from blood (not recorded which). In nucleotides, the CDR3 is TGTGCCATCAGCTCACCGGGAGGAACTGACTATGGCTACACCTTC. Its translation is CAISSPGGTDYGYTF.